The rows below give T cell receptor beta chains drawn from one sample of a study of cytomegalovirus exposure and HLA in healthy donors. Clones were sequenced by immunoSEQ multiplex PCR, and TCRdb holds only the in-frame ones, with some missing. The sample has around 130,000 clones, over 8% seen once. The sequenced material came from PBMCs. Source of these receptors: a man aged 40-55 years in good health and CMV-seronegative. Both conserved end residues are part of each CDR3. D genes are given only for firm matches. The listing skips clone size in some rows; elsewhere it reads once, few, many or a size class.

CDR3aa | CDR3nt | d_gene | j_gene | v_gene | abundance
CASSQDWGANTGELFF | TGTGCCAGCAGCCAAGACTGGGGGGCGAACACCGGGGAGCTGTTTTTT | - | TRBJ2-2 | TRBV14 | -
CASSRTGESNQPQHF | TGTGCCAGCAGTCGTACAGGCGAGAGCAATCAGCCCCAGCATTTT | - | TRBJ1-5 | TRBV6-5 | few
CASSFQGVGEKLFF | TGTGCCAGCAGCTTTCAGGGGGTTGGAGAAAAACTGTTTTTT | TRBD1 | TRBJ1-4 | TRBV7-2 | -
CASSLQVYEETEAFF | TGTGCCAGCAGCCTACAGGTTTATGAAGAGACTGAAGCTTTCTTT | - | TRBJ1-1 | TRBV7-9 | -
CASRSGQSSGYTF | TGCGCCAGCAGATCGGGACAGTCTAGTGGCTACACCTTC | TRBD1 | TRBJ1-2 | TRBV10-2 | -
CASSGTGSYEQYF | TGTGCCAGCAGCGGGACAGGCTCCTACGAGCAGTACTTC | TRBD1 | TRBJ2-7 | TRBV7-9 | few
CASSLVRGDTQYF | TGTGCCAGCAGCTTAGTGAGGGGGGATACGCAGTATTTT | - | TRBJ2-3 | TRBV7-2 | few
CASSQVGGGGELFF | TGTGCCAGCAGCCAGGTTGGGGGCGGCGGGGAGCTGTTTTTT | - | TRBJ2-2 | TRBV4-2 | few
CASSQERAGNTEAFF | TGTGCCAGCAGCCAAGAGCGTGCTGGGAACACTGAAGCTTTCTTT | - | TRBJ1-1 | TRBV14 | -
CTSSQRGDEQYF | TGCACCAGCAGCCAACGGGGGGACGAGCAGTACTTC | TRBD2 | TRBJ2-7 | TRBV4-1 | -
CASIPQGTGLEAFF | TGTGCCAGCATCCCGCAGGGGACAGGGCTTGAAGCTTTCTTT | TRBD1 | TRBJ1-1 | TRBV27 | few
CASSSVAGYNSPLHF | TGTGCCAGCAGCTCCGTTGCCGGTTATAATTCACCCCTCCACTTT | - | TRBJ1-6 | TRBV5-6 | few
CSVDSDRENTEAFF | TGCAGCGTTGACTCCGACAGGGAGAACACTGAAGCTTTCTTT | TRBD1 | TRBJ1-1 | TRBV29-1 | few
CASSLRGQSEQYF | TGTGCCAGCAGCTTAAGGGGGCAGAGCGAGCAGTACTTC | TRBD1 | TRBJ2-7 | TRBV5-5 | -
CASSLGGSLEQYF | TGTGCCAGCAGTTTAGGGGGCTCCCTGGAGCAGTACTTC | - | TRBJ2-7 | TRBV27 | few
CASSLARDYNEQFF | TGTGCCAGTAGTTTGGCGCGGGACTACAATGAGCAGTTCTTC | - | TRBJ2-1 | TRBV19 | few
CASSLQAGGGDEQFF | TGTGCCAGCAGCTTACAAGCGGGGGGTGGGGATGAGCAGTTCTTC | TRBD2 | TRBJ2-1 | TRBV7-2 | -
CASSVDRDQQYF | TGTGCCAGCAGTGTGGACAGGGATCAGCAGTACTTC | TRBD1 | TRBJ2-7 | TRBV28 | few
CASSETGSATYEQYF | TGTGCCAGCAGTGAGACAGGGTCTGCTACCTACGAGCAGTACTTC | TRBD1 | TRBJ2-7 | TRBV28 | -
CASSYSQGGNYGYTF | TGTGCCAGCAGTTACTCCCAGGGGGGCAACTATGGCTACACCTTC | TRBD1 | TRBJ1-2 | TRBV6-6 | -
CASSGPGGTYEQYF | TGTGCCAGTAGTGGCCCAGGGGGAACCTACGAGCAGTACTTC | TRBD1 | TRBJ2-7 | TRBV19 | -
CASSLGSGGAVTTDTQYF | TGTGCCAGCAGCTTGGGAAGCGGGGGGGCCGTTACCACAGATACGCAGTATTTT | TRBD2 | TRBJ2-3 | TRBV5-4 | -
CASSIGDRGRSYGYTF | TGTGCCAGTAGTATTGGGGACAGGGGGCGAAGCTATGGCTACACCTTC | TRBD1 | TRBJ1-2 | TRBV19 | few
CASRLTDRPYSNQPQHF | TGTGCCAGCAGACTTACGGACAGGCCTTATAGCAATCAGCCCCAGCATTTT | TRBD1 | TRBJ1-5 | TRBV6-4 | few
CASSPWDRGWMNTEAFF | TGTGCCAGCAGCCCCTGGGACAGGGGTTGGATGAACACTGAAGCTTTCTTT | TRBD1 | TRBJ1-1 | TRBV9 | -
CASSPRLNQPQHF | TGCGCCAGCAGCCCCCGGTTGAATCAGCCCCAGCATTTT | - | TRBJ1-5 | TRBV4-1 | few
CASSLADSPPYNEQFF | TGTGCCAGCAGCTTGGCGGACTCCCCCCCTTACAATGAGCAGTTCTTC | - | TRBJ2-1 | TRBV5-6 | few
CASSVGSRGRRETQYF | TGTGCCAGCAGCGTAGGGTCGCGGGGGCGCAGGGAGACCCAGTACTTC | - | TRBJ2-5 | TRBV9 | -
CAWSLSGGAYEQYF | TGTGCCTGGAGTCTTAGCGGGGGAGCCTACGAGCAGTACTTC | TRBD2 | TRBJ2-7 | TRBV30 | -
CASSPRVAAYYNEQFF | TGTGCCAGCAGCCCCAGAGTAGCGGCCTATTACAATGAGCAGTTCTTC | - | TRBJ2-1 | TRBV4-2 | few
CASSSRVQETQYF | TGTGCCAGCAGCTCGAGGGTCCAAGAGACCCAGTACTTC | - | TRBJ2-5 | TRBV7-2 | -
CASSSPKHGDVNYGYTF | TGTGCCAGCAGCTCGCCGAAGCACGGGGATGTAAACTATGGCTACACCTTC | - | TRBJ1-2 | TRBV7-9 | -
CASSSEQPTDTQYF | TGTGCCAGCAGCTCCGAACAACCCACAGATACGCAGTATTTT | - | TRBJ2-3 | TRBV7-9 | few
CASSEGSRATYEQYF | TGCGCCAGCAGTGAGGGATCCAGGGCTACCTACGAGCAGTACTTC | - | TRBJ2-7 | TRBV10-2 | -
CASTLGGFGDTQYF | TGTGCCAGCACCCTCGGAGGGTTTGGGGATACGCAGTATTTT | - | TRBJ2-3 | TRBV9 | few
CASSVALAQSLDEQFF | TGTGCCAGCAGCGTAGCGCTAGCGCAAAGTTTAGATGAGCAGTTCTTC | - | TRBJ2-1 | TRBV9 | -
CASSVAVNEQFF | TGTGCCAGCAGCGTAGCAGTCAATGAGCAGTTCTTC | - | TRBJ2-1 | TRBV9 | -
CSAIPEGGNQPQHF | TGCAGCGCCATACCCGAGGGGGGCAATCAGCCCCAGCATTTT | - | TRBJ1-5 | TRBV29-1 | few
CASRIRGWGTEAFF | TGTGCCAGCAGAATCAGGGGGTGGGGTACTGAAGCTTTCTTT | TRBD1 | TRBJ1-1 | TRBV28 | few
CASSPPLYREQFF | TGTGCCAGCAGCCCACCCCTCTATCGTGAGCAGTTCTTC | - | TRBJ2-1 | TRBV7-9 | few
CASSLGPSGTSSPLHF | TGTGCCAGCAGCTTAGGGCCATCAGGGACTTCTTCACCCCTCCACTTT | - | TRBJ1-6 | TRBV7-3 | -
CASSPGTQYNEQFF | TGTGCCAGCAGCCCCGGGACACAGTACAATGAGCAGTTCTTC | - | TRBJ2-1 | TRBV7-9 | few
CASSHGTGPYEQYF | TGTGCCAGCAGCCACGGGACAGGGCCCTACGAGCAGTACTTC | TRBD1 | TRBJ2-7 | TRBV5-6 | few
CASSQLTSGGADTQYF | TGTGCCAGCAGCCAGTTAACTAGCGGGGGGGCTGATACGCAGTATTTT | TRBD2 | TRBJ2-3 | TRBV4-2 | -
CASSTGAAGELFF | TGTGCCAGTTCTACAGGGGCGGCCGGGGAGCTGTTTTTT | TRBD1 | TRBJ2-2 | TRBV19 | few
CASSLGSDYNSPLHF | TGTGCCAGCAGCTTAGGAAGCGATTATAATTCACCCCTCCACTTT | - | TRBJ1-6 | TRBV7-2 | few
CASSHRQGAFMNTEAFF | TGTGCCAGCAGTCACCGACAGGGGGCTTTTATGAACACTGAAGCTTTCTTT | TRBD1 | TRBJ1-1 | TRBV27 | few
CASSRLTGHGYTF | TGCGCCAGCAGCCGATTGACAGGGCACGGCTACACCTTC | TRBD1 | TRBJ1-2 | TRBV4-1 | few
CASSPPRALLVAFF | TGTGCCTCCAGCCCCCCCAGGGCACTCCTTGTGGCTTTCTTT | - | TRBJ1-1 | TRBV6-1 | -
CASRGHNSPLHF | TGTGCCAGCAGGGGGCATAATTCACCCCTCCACTTT | - | TRBJ1-6 | TRBV25-1 | few
CASSHGRTSSYNEQFF | TGTGCCAGCAGCCACGGGCGGACTTCCTCCTACAATGAGCAGTTCTTC | - | TRBJ2-1 | TRBV4-2 | few
CASTEGMNTEAFF | TGTGCCAGCACCGAGGGAATGAACACTGAAGCTTTCTTT | - | TRBJ1-1 | TRBV19 | -
CASSLSRVSGNTIYF | TGTGCCAGCAGCTTATCCCGGGTCTCTGGAAACACCATATATTTT | - | TRBJ1-3 | TRBV7-6 | few
CASGLNRTLTYEQYF | TGTGCTAGTGGTTTGAACCGGACACTTACCTACGAGCAGTACTTC | - | TRBJ2-7 | TRBV12-5 | -